In its sample, the clone carrying this T cell receptor (beta chain) was seen many times. V lost 6 bases, J lost 0 bases, and 13 bases lay in between. The CDR3 totals 15 residues. This sample stems from a study of T-cell reconstitution after alpha-beta-depleted transplantation in children. It was with unique molecular identifiers that the TCRbeta library was prepared. Via MiXCR, TCRdb re-called the PCR reads, giving one row per CDR3 protein. Of about a million distinct CDR3 sequences listed, about 31% were seen once; the top ten hold roughly 30%. This chain uses TRBV12-3 or TRBV12-4 with TRBJ2-3; D is unclear. This clonotype was sampled from a boy under two years old who had a stem cell transplant for SCID, so the T cells may come from the graft donor. The specimen comprised PBMCs, mostly from graft donor cells, sampled 360 days after TCRalphabeta/CD19-depleted stem cell transplant. The DNA of the CDR3 is TGTGCCAGCAGCTATTCAGGAGTTAGCACAGATACGCAGTATTTT. This codes for CASSYSGVSTDTQYF.